This T cell receptor (beta chain) came from a study of T cells in Graves' hyperthyroidism and ophthalmopathy. Notes on the study in general: The blood repertoire included most of the expanded thyroid clonotypes above 0.001.

The CDR3 sequence is 11 residues long. Germline-derived CDR1 and CDR2 are DFQATT and SNEGSKA (reference sequence). Researchers took RNA transcripts and amplified the TCR beta CDR3 regions from them. HTBI primers were the set used in a first-round RT-PCR of the TCR CDR3. TCRdb redid the calling of the multiplex PCR reads with MiXCR, one entry per CDR3 protein. The sample lists about 98,000 distinct CDR3 sequences; 35% to 50% were seen once. Patients with uncontrolled infections, other autoimmune diseases, pregnancy or lactation were excluded. Ten or more counts support this clonotype. Its target is unknown. One junction end disagrees with the germline gene, perhaps due to a read error.

The sample consisted of peripheral blood or thyroid tissue (not recorded which). V usage is TRBV20-1 and J usage is TRBJ1-2; D uncertain. This receptor was identified in a woman in her thirties with Graves' hyperthyroidism. The CDR3 is CSVRPVYGYTF. CDR3 DNA: TGCAGTGTTAGACCGGTCTATGGCTACACCTTC.